This TCR beta chain was captured in a study of siplizumab effects on memory and regulatory T cells. The germline gives CDR1 SGHRS, CDR2 YFSETQ. The CDR3 has 14 residues. J was trimmed by 5 bases and V by 1 base; bases with no gene match: 2. Per sample, some 10^5 TCR templates were assayed. Method: immunoSEQ multiplex PCR; TCRdb's copy keeps in-frame clones and lacks some. The table includes roughly 100,000 clones, 85% to 95% detected once. This TCR was recovered from a human donor in good health. The specimen sequenced was CD4+ T cells sorted from blood. The chain links TRBV5-1 to TRBJ2-2, with 7 bases that match TRBD1. The chain's CDR3 is CASSLLTGTGELFF. The CDR3 DNA sequence: TGCGCCAGCAGCTTGTTGACAGGGACCGGGGAGCTGTTTTTT. The full variable domain, with the rest looked up from reference TRBV5-1 and TRBJ2-2, is KAGVTQTPRYLIKTRGQQVTLSCSPISGHRSVSWYQQTPGQGLQFLFEYFSETQRNKGNFPGRFSGRQFSNSRSEMNVSTLELGDSALYLCASSLLTGTGELFFGEGSRLTVL.